These T cell receptor beta chains were read from a single sample in a study of cytomegalovirus exposure and HLA in healthy donors. Generated by immunoSEQ multiplex PCR, the TCRdb table keeps only in-frame clones and is missing some. The sample consists of about 140,000 clones, approximately 84% of them appearing once. The source material was PBMCs. These receptors were taken from a woman in her 40s in good health and CMV-seronegative. The CDR3 runs from the conserved cysteine through the conserved F or W. The D gene is left open where the match is weak. Part of the rows lack a size; the others show once, few, many or a class for expanded clones.

CDR3 protein	CDR3 DNA	clone size	V gene	J gene	D gene	CDR3 length
CASGGTSGRAYNEQFF	TGTGCCAGCGGCGGGACTAGCGGGAGGGCCTACAATGAGCAGTTCTTC	NA	TRBV25-1	TRBJ2-1	TRBD2	16
CSAKAREAFF	TGCAGCGCTAAAGCCCGTGAAGCTTTCTTT	NA	TRBV29-1	TRBJ1-1	NA	10
CASSLRTGGHSEAFF	TGTGCCAGTAGCCTCCGGACAGGGGGTCATAGTGAAGCTTTCTTT	NA	TRBV19	TRBJ1-1	TRBD1	15
CASSPGTGYSNQPQHF	TGCGCCAGCAGCCCCGGAACGGGGTATAGCAATCAGCCCCAGCATTTT	NA	TRBV4-3	TRBJ1-5	NA	16
CATWASGRPYNEQFF	TGTGCCACATGGGCTAGCGGGAGGCCCTACAATGAGCAGTTCTTC	NA	TRBV28	TRBJ2-1	TRBD2	15
CASSYATGTGSGYTF	TGTGCCAGCAGTTACGCAACCGGGACAGGGAGTGGCTACACCTTC	NA	TRBV6-6	TRBJ1-2	TRBD1	15
CASSLQDSTEAFF	TGTGCCAGCAGCCTCCAGGACAGCACTGAAGCTTTCTTT	once	TRBV7-9	TRBJ1-1	NA	13
CASSLSLEQYF	TGCGCCAGCAGCCTCTCTTTAGAGCAGTACTTC	NA	TRBV4-1	TRBJ2-7	NA	11
CASSSKALRQPGYEQYF	TGTGCCAGCAGCTCAAAGGCGCTGAGGCAGCCCGGGTACGAGCAGTACTTC	few	TRBV7-8	TRBJ2-7	NA	17
CASSSGQVETYEQYF	TGTGCCAGCAGCTCCGGACAGGTTGAAACCTACGAGCAGTACTTC	NA	TRBV11-3	TRBJ2-7	TRBD1	15
CASSPRDYPMGTQYF	TGTGCCAGCAGCCCCCGGGACTACCCAATGGGCACGCAGTATTTT	NA	TRBV5-4	TRBJ2-3	TRBD2	15
CASSPGTSHMSYNEQFF	TGTGCCAGCAGTCCGGGGACTAGTCATATGTCCTACAATGAGCAGTTCTTC	few	TRBV28	TRBJ2-1	TRBD2	17
CASSPNAGKPNEQFF	TGTGCCAGCAGTCCTAATGCCGGGAAGCCTAATGAGCAGTTCTTC	NA	TRBV11-3	TRBJ2-1	NA	15
CASSWDREKDTQYF	TGTGCCAGCAGTTGGGACAGGGAAAAAGATACGCAGTATTTT	NA	TRBV7-2	TRBJ2-3	TRBD1	14
CASSFVGGPYNEQFF	TGTGCCAGCAGCTTTGTAGGGGGCCCCTACAATGAGCAGTTCTTC	NA	TRBV7-9	TRBJ2-1	TRBD1	15
CASSLRDRERSYGYTF	TGTGCCAGCAGCTTACGGGACAGGGAACGGAGTTATGGCTACACCTTC	NA	TRBV13	TRBJ1-2	TRBD1	16
CSAGQFKNEQFF	TGCAGCGCGGGACAGTTTAAGAATGAGCAGTTCTTC	NA	TRBV29-1	TRBJ2-1	TRBD1	12
CASKRDGTSLGNQPQHF	TGTGCCAGCAAAAGGGACGGGACTAGCTTGGGCAATCAGCCCCAGCATTTT	NA	TRBV2	TRBJ1-5	NA	17
CASTKSTSGRLEQYF	TGTGCCAGCACCAAGTCGACTAGCGGGAGACTCGAGCAGTACTTC	NA	TRBV5-4	TRBJ2-7	TRBD2	15
CASMRTGMNTEAFF	TGTGCCAGCATGAGGACAGGGATGAACACTGAAGCTTTCTTT	NA	TRBV6-5	TRBJ1-1	TRBD1	14
CASSVDLGQGYEQYF	TGTGCCAGCAGCGTAGATTTGGGACAGGGCTACGAGCAGTACTTC	NA	TRBV9	TRBJ2-7	TRBD1	15
CASSLAGLAYNEQFF	TGTGCCAGCAGTTTAGCGGGACTAGCCTACAATGAGCAGTTCTTC	NA	TRBV28	TRBJ2-1	TRBD2	15
CAWRGAPYGNQPQHF	TGTGCCTGGAGGGGGGCCCCGTATGGCAATCAGCCCCAGCATTTT	few	TRBV30	TRBJ1-5	NA	15
CASSSSEVSSGTFYEQYF	TGTGCCAGCAGCTCCTCCGAGGTATCTAGCGGGACATTCTACGAGCAGTACTTC	NA	TRBV7-2	TRBJ2-7	TRBD2	18
CASSTGGNRGDTQYF	TGTGCCAGTAGTACGGGCGGGAACCGGGGGGATACGCAGTATTTT	NA	TRBV19	TRBJ2-3	NA	15
CASSRGQGGNQPQHF	TGTGCCAGCAGCCGCGGACAGGGTGGCAATCAGCCCCAGCATTTT	NA	TRBV4-2	TRBJ1-5	TRBD1	15
CASSLEVGDREEAQYF	TGTGCCAGCAGCTTAGAGGTGGGGGACAGGGAGGAGGCCCAGTACTTC	NA	TRBV13	TRBJ2-5	TRBD1	16
CASSLYWPEPGEQFF	TGTGCCAGCAGTTTATATTGGCCCGAACCGGGGGAGCAGTTCTTC	once	TRBV28	TRBJ2-1	NA	15
CASSPIGVPYEQYF	TGTGCCAGCAGCCCTATCGGGGTTCCCTACGAGCAGTACTTC	NA	TRBV7-9	TRBJ2-7	NA	14
CASSLAFAAGVTGELFF	TGTGCCAGCAGCTTAGCGTTCGCAGCAGGGGTCACCGGGGAGCTGTTTTTT	NA	TRBV7-2	TRBJ2-2	NA	17
CSVEMEDRGPFYEQYF	TGCAGCGTTGAAATGGAGGACAGGGGGCCGTTCTACGAGCAGTACTTC	NA	TRBV29-1	TRBJ2-7	TRBD1	16
CASSHGREAKNIQYF	TGCGCCAGCAGCCACGGGCGGGAAGCCAAAAACATTCAGTACTTC	NA	TRBV4-1	TRBJ2-4	NA	15
CANSLLAERGYEQYF	TGTGCCAACAGCCTTTTAGCGGAACGGGGCTACGAGCAGTACTTC	NA	TRBV7-9	TRBJ2-7	NA	15
CSVDSGMDQPQHF	TGCAGCGTTGATTCGGGGATGGATCAGCCCCAGCATTTT	NA	TRBV29-1	TRBJ1-5	NA	13
CSSSSSSRGLFPYEQYF	TGTTCCAGCAGCTCCAGTTCCCGGGGACTTTTCCCCTACGAGCAGTACTTC	NA	TRBV7-9	TRBJ2-7	NA	17
CASSTGGNTHQPQHF	TGTGCCAGCAGTACCGGGGGAAATACGCATCAGCCCCAGCATTTT	NA	TRBV28	TRBJ1-5	NA	15
CASSSMILLGNTIYF	TGTGCCAGCAGCTCTATGATACTTTTAGGAAACACCATATATTTT	few	TRBV7-2	TRBJ1-3	NA	15
CASSWDRESPLHF	TGTGCCAGCAGCTGGGACAGGGAATCACCCCTCCACTTT	NA	TRBV5-6	TRBJ1-6	TRBD1	13
CASSLEGDIQPQHF	TGTGCCAGCAGCTTAGAGGGAGATATTCAGCCCCAGCATTTT	NA	TRBV7-6	TRBJ1-5	NA	14
CASSVGAGPGEQYF	TGTGCCAGCAGCGTAGGTGCGGGACCCGGAGAGCAGTACTTC	NA	TRBV9	TRBJ2-7	NA	14